Listed below are T cell receptor beta chains from one sample, sequenced in a study of spatial heterogeneity in lung cancer. MiXCR, applied by TCRdb to the 5' RACE reads, yields one record per CDR3 protein. The table includes 20,000 to 25,000 distinct CDR3 sequences, about 4.6% detected once. The specimen was PBMCs, collected at surgery. The receptors originated from a male donor with early-stage non-small cell lung cancer. Each CDR3 is given with its conserved first and last residue. The D gene is left open where the match is weak. Size values are once, few and many counts, or a class for expanded clones, and some rows have none.

V	J	size	D	CDR3	DNA
TRBV12-3/TRBV12-4	TRBJ2-1	many	NA	CASSMRDGNNEQFF	TGTGCCAGCAGTATGCGGGATGGCAACAATGAGCAGTTCTTC
TRBV5-1	TRBJ2-5	NA	NA	CASSLAGQMETQYF	TGCGCCAGCAGCTTGGCCGGACAAATGGAGACCCAGTACTTC
TRBV29-1	TRBJ1-4	many	NA	CSVVGQLNEKLFF	TGCAGCGTCGTCGGACAGCTCAATGAAAAACTGTTTTTT
TRBV4-2	TRBJ1-1	many	TRBD1	CASSQATGGSMNTEAFF	TGTGCCAGCAGCCAAGCGACAGGGGGTAGCATGAACACTGAAGCTTTCTTT
TRBV28	TRBJ2-7	many	TRBD1	CASRLYGDSSGYEQYF	TGTGCCAGCAGGCTATACGGGGACAGTTCCGGATACGAGCAGTACTTC
TRBV9	TRBJ1-5	NA	NA	CASSKEVGNQPQHF	TGTGCCAGCAGCAAAGAGGTCGGCAATCAGCCCCAGCATTTT
TRBV28	TRBJ1-1	many	NA	CASSLVYTEAFF	TGTGCCAGCAGTTTAGTGTACACTGAAGCTTTCTTT
TRBV6-4	TRBJ2-3	many	TRBD1	CASSEGTRDRGTDTQYF	TGTGCCAGCAGTGAAGGGACTCGGGACAGGGGGACAGATACGCAGTATTTT
TRBV20-1	TRBJ2-3	many	TRBD2	CSASLWLAGEVDTQYF	TGCAGTGCTAGCCTCTGGCTAGCGGGAGAAGTGGATACGCAGTATTTT
TRBV12-3/TRBV12-4	TRBJ2-3	once	NA	CASRGPTDTQYF	TGTGCCAGCAGGGGACCAACAGATACGCAGTATTTT
TRBV6-5	TRBJ2-1	many	NA	CASSYRQSYNEQFF	TGTGCCAGCAGTTACCGTCAGTCCTACAATGAGCAGTTCTTC
TRBV27	TRBJ2-7	many	NA	CASSLSPNSYEQYF	TGTGCCAGCAGTTTATCGCCCAACTCCTACGAGCAGTACTTC
TRBV20-1	TRBJ2-5	NA	NA	CSAPQGSGNQETQYF	TGCAGTGCCCCTCAGGGAAGCGGTAACCAAGAGACCCAGTACTTC
TRBV4-1	TRBJ2-7	many	NA	CASSPEPPGTVSSYEQYF	TGCGCCAGCAGCCCTGAACCCCCCGGGACCGTTAGCTCCTACGAGCAGTACTTC
TRBV20-1	TRBJ1-2	many	TRBD1	CSAREGTGFTYGYTF	TGCAGTGCTAGAGAGGGGACAGGGTTTACCTATGGCTACACCTTC
TRBV28	TRBJ1-1	few	NA	CASTPDLAKVMNTEAFF	TGTGCCAGCACCCCCGACTTGGCAAAGGTTATGAACACTGAAGCTTTCTTT
TRBV4-2	TRBJ2-2	few	TRBD2	CASSPGLATNTGELFF	TGTGCCAGCAGCCCCGGACTAGCGACGAACACCGGGGAGCTGTTTTTT
TRBV6-5	TRBJ2-3	few	TRBD2	CASSYSVGTSGREDTQYF	TGTGCCAGCAGTTACTCGGTTGGGACTAGCGGGAGAGAAGATACGCAGTATTTT
TRBV10-2	TRBJ2-7	NA	NA	CASRDRASYEQYF	TGCGCCAGCAGGGACAGAGCATCCTACGAGCAGTACTTC
TRBV5-5	TRBJ2-3	few	TRBD2	CASGREGSTDTQYF	TGTGCCAGCGGACGGGAGGGCAGCACAGATACGCAGTATTTT
TRBV24-1	TRBJ1-2	NA	NA	CATSDFRNYGYTF	TGTGCCACCAGTGATTTCCGTAACTATGGCTACACCTTC
TRBV9	TRBJ2-3	NA	TRBD1	CASSVSIGGSDTQYF	TGTGCCAGCAGCGTATCAATAGGGGGCTCAGATACGCAGTATTTT
TRBV27	TRBJ1-5	many	NA	CASSPGQFSNQPQHF	TGTGCCAGCAGCCCTGGACAGTTTAGCAATCAGCCCCAGCATTTT